One T cell receptor (beta chain) is described in this entry. No antigen is known for it. The sample comes from a study of cytotoxic CD8 clonotypes in ibrutinib-treated CLL. At the level of the study: Roughly 10 relapsed/refractory, roughly 16 treatment-naive; some 18 IGHV unmutated.

Findings and limits, study-wide: Clonality climbed at ibrutinib response, then dropped toward baseline at progression.

V dropped 0 bases and J dropped 5; count of bases not matched to a gene: 9. Germline CDR1 is LNHNV and CDR2 is YYDKDF (reference sequence). The CDR3 has 16 amino acids. Only in-frame clones appear in the TCRdb table, and some are missing; sequencing was by immunoSEQ multiplex PCR. The table shows about 68,000 clones, with about nine tenths occurring only once. Specimen: PBMCs, collected after 12 months of ibrutinib treatment. The genes are TRBV15 and TRBJ2-5; TRBD1 matches 7 bases. The TCR sequence derives from a human donor with chronic lymphocytic leukemia. DNA of the CDR3: TGTGCCACCAGCAGAGATAGGCAGGGGGTCTTGGAGACCCAGTACTTC. It is translated as CATSRDRQGVLETQYF.